Sequencing of this T cell receptor (beta chain) was carried out in a study of T cell changes during pregnancy in multiple sclerosis. Data came from immunoSEQ multiplex PCR; TCRdb stores just in-frame clones and leaves some out. The profile shows approximately 57,000 clones, approximately 90% of them singletons. The receptor's source is a female donor in good health, enrolled as a control in a pregnancy study. Here the sequenced sample was peripheral blood, taken after pregnancy.

CDR3 region: CASSRGEGIAFF. The CDR3 nucleotides are TGCGCCAGCAGCCGCGGGGAGGGGATAGCTTTCTTT. This rearrangement joins TRBV4-1 to TRBJ1-1; perhaps TRBD1 as D (5 bases). Germline V gives CDR1 MGHRA, CDR2 YSYEKL. The CDR3 is 12 residues long. Trimming stripped 4 bases from V and 10 bases from J, with 13 bases between.